The 31 T cell receptor beta chains reported below all come from one sample, sequenced in a study of beta chain features in type 1 diabetes. Since all of the isolated RNA was reverse transcribed, expressed TCRB transcripts were what got sequenced. This table comes from immunoSEQ multiplex PCR, and its TCRdb copy is limited to in-frame clones, with some not included. The table shows 360,000 or so clones, with about 20% occurring only once. Sequencing was done on a sample of naive CD4+ T cells from blood. The receptors shown here come from a woman aged 18-29 years in good health.

The chain links TRBV30 to TRBJ2-7; D gene unclear. Trimming took 2 bases from V and 3 from J, leaving 8 bases between them. Per germline, CDR1 GTSNPN and CDR2 SVGIG (reference sequence). This CDR3 has 12 amino acids. The CDR3 loop reads CAWSRSNYEQYF. The DNA of the CDR3 is TGTGCCTGGAGTAGGAGCAACTACGAGCAGTACTTC.

The genes are TRBV7-2 and TRBJ2-7; TRBD1 matches at 10 bases. V trimming: 11 bases; J trimming: 3 bases; junction bases outside the gene matches: 10. The V gene's germline CDR1 is SGHTA and CDR2 FQGNSA. The CDR3 runs 14 residues. The CDR3 loop reads CAGPGQGIFYEQYF. The CDR3, as DNA: TGTGCCGGACCGGGACAGGGGATCTTCTACGAGCAGTACTTC.

The gene calls are TRBV6-6 and TRBJ1-1; D gene uncertain. Germline loops: CDR1 MNHNY, CDR2 SVGAGI (reference sequence). CDR3 length: 12 amino acids. V lost 10 bases to trimming and J lost 0 bases, with 9 bases between them. The chain's CDR3 is CANRDMNTEAFF. CDR3 bases: TGTGCCAACAGAGACATGAACACTGAAGCTTTCTTT.

This clone has a handful of counts. The V call is TRBV7-9, the J call TRBJ2-3; 8 bases fit TRBD2. CDR1 and CDR2 (germline): SEHNR, FQNEAQ (reference sequence). CDR3 size: 15 residues. J was trimmed by 3 bases and V by 5 bases; bases with no gene match: 7. CDR3 sequence (DNA): TGTGCCAGCAGCCCCACACTAGCGGATACAGATACGCAGTATTTT. Translating it yields CASSPTLADTDTQYF.

The chain has TRBV5-1 and TRBJ2-1; 14 nucleotides align to TRBD2. V gave up 4 bases and J gave up 9 bases; unmatched junction bases: 12. Germline CDR1 is SGHRS and CDR2 is YFSETQ. This CDR3 is 17 amino acids long. The CDR3 coding sequence is TGCGCCAGCAGCACCGCGACTAGCGGGAGGGCCGAGGGTGAGCAGTTCTTC. Its translation is CASSTATSGRAEGEQFF.

This clone appeared a few times. The chain couples TRBV11-2 to TRBJ2-5; TRBD2 aligns across 7 bases. The CDR3 has 14 amino acids. CDR1 is SGHAT and CDR2 is FQNNGV in the germline V gene. After removal of 4 bases from V and 1 base from J, the junction contained 3 bases not matched to a gene. As DNA, the CDR3 is TGTGCCAGCAGCTCAAGGACTAGCCAAGAGACCCAGTACTTC. This translates into CASSSRTSQETQYF. The whole variable domain, filled in from reference TRBV11-2 and TRBJ2-5, reads EAGVAQSPRYKIIEKRQSVAFWCNPISGHATLYWYQQILGQGPKLLIQFQNNGVVDDSQLPKDRFSAERLKGVDSTLKIQPAKLEDSAVYLCASSSRTSQETQYFGPGTRLLVL.

This chain uses TRBV5-1 with TRBJ2-3; tentatively, D is TRBD2 (6 bases). CDR1 SGHRS and CDR2 YFSETQ come from the germline V gene. With 1 base removed from V and 2 bases from J, the gap between germline ends came to 8 bases. The CDR3 is made up of 14 amino acids. In nucleotides, the CDR3 is TGCGCCAGCAGCTTGAGGACTACCACAGATACGCAGTATTTT. Protein sequence: CASSLRTTTDTQYF.

This chain uses TRBV6-5 with TRBJ2-7; 8 bases match TRBD2. V shed 4 bases and J 6 bases; nucleotides not matched to a gene: 5. CDR3 size: 13 residues. Per germline, CDR1 MNHEY and CDR2 SVGAGI. CDR3 DNA sequence: TGTGCCAGCAGTTCAGCGGGAGCTACCGAGCAGTACTTC. Protein: CASSSAGATEQYF.

The chain is built from TRBV5-4 and TRBJ1-5; 8 positions agree with TRBD1. This CDR3 region has 18 residues. From germline, CDR1 is SGHNT and CDR2 YYREEE (reference sequence). Trimming at V came to 5 bases and at J to 0 bases, leaving 13 bases not matched to a gene. CDR3 sequence reads: CASSSAPTGAYSNQPQHF. The CDR3 DNA is TGTGCCAGCAGTTCAGCCCCGACAGGGGCCTATAGCAATCAGCCCCAGCATTTT. The variable domain in full, with the rest retrieved from reference TRBV5-4 and TRBJ1-5, is ETGVTQSPTHLIKTRGQQVTLRCSSQSGHNTVSWYQQALGQGPQFIFQYYREEENGRGNFPPRFSGLQFPNYSSELNVNALELDDSALYLCASSSAPTGAYSNQPQHFGDGTRLSIL.

This clone was seen a few times. The chain links TRBV19 to TRBJ2-2, with 7 nucleotides matching TRBD1. Per the germline V gene, CDR1 is LNHDA and CDR2 is SQIVND (reference sequence). The CDR3 runs 14 residues. V was clipped by 5 bases and J by 6 bases; unmatched bases: 6. CDR3 sequence: CASSFDRVAGELFF. The CDR3 nucleotides are TGTGCCAGTAGTTTCGACAGGGTGGCCGGGGAGCTGTTTTTT. Drawing the rest from reference TRBV19 and TRBJ2-2, the complete variable domain is DGGITQSPKYLFRKEGQNVTLSCEQNLNHDAMYWYRQDPGQGLRLIYYSQIVNDFQKGDIAEGYSVSREKKESFPLTVTSAQKNPTAFYLCASSFDRVAGELFFGEGSRLTVL.

This clone occurred a few times. This chain uses TRBV4-1 with TRBJ2-1; a weak D match, TRBD2 (6 bases). Trimming cost V 4 bases and J 3 bases, with 22 bases left between them. Germline V gene data show CDR1 as MGHRA and CDR2 as YSYEKL. The CDR3 has 18 residues. CDR3 loop: CASSPTSLLARFYNEQFF. Here the CDR3 DNA reads TGCGCCAGCAGCCCTACCTCCCTTCTAGCGAGGTTCTACAATGAGCAGTTCTTC.

This sequence joins TRBV9 and TRBJ2-5, with D tentatively TRBD1 (5 bases). Germline lookup yields CDR1 SGDLS and CDR2 YYNGEE. This CDR3 is 13 amino acids long. V was pared by 1 base and J by 4 bases, with 8 bases between. For the CDR3, the DNA is TGTGCCAGCAGCGTATCAGGGTTAGAGACCCAGTACTTC. Encoded protein: CASSVSGLETQYF. The full variable domain, its missing parts supplied by reference TRBV9 and TRBJ2-5, is DSGVTQTPKHLITATGQRVTLRCSPRSGDLSVYWYQQSLDQGLQFLIQYYNGEERAKGNILERFSAQQFPDLHSELNLSSLELGDSALYFCASSVSGLETQYFGPGTRLLVL.

V and J are TRBV27 and TRBJ1-2, with 9 bases lining up with TRBD1. This CDR3 is built from 16 residues. Unmatched junction bases numbered 14, after V lost 7 bases and J lost 5 bases. Germline CDR1 is MNHEY and CDR2 is SMNVEV (reference sequence). Here the CDR3 reads CASTRRQGEISYGYTF. The DNA of the CDR3 is TGTGCCAGCACCCGTCGACAGGGGGAGATTTCATATGGCTACACCTTC.

The chain carries TRBV5-6 and TRBJ2-3, with D perhaps matching TRBD2 (6 bases). Trimming pared 4 bases from V and 0 bases from J, leaving 9 bases between. The CDR3 extends over 14 amino acids. Germline V gene data show CDR1 as SGHDT and CDR2 as YYEEEE. The DNA of the CDR3 is TGTGCCAGCAGCGTCGGGGGAAGCACAGATACGCAGTATTTT. Its protein product is CASSVGGSTDTQYF.

This clone was seen more than once but under ten times. The gene calls are TRBV6-5 and TRBJ1-5; D call uncertain. In germline, CDR1 is MNHEY, CDR2 SVGAGI. V was trimmed by 5 bases and J by 2 bases, leaving 7 bases between them. The CDR3 sequence is 13 residues long. The chain's CDR3 is CASSAPGNQPQHF. DNA for the CDR3: TGTGCCAGCAGTGCCCCGGGCAATCAGCCCCAGCATTTT.

The chain carries TRBV5-1 and TRBJ1-6; D perhaps matches TRBD1 (5 bases). The CDR3 runs to 15 residues. Trimming stripped 0 bases from V and 5 bases from J, with 9 bases between. From germline, CDR1 is SGHRS and CDR2 YFSETQ. CDR3 loop: CASSLGDSNNSPLHF. DNA for the CDR3: TGCGCCAGCAGCTTGGGAGACAGCAATAATTCACCCCTCCACTTT.

This chain joins TRBV4-1 and TRBJ2-7; the D gene is possibly TRBD2 (5 bases). There are 15 residues in the CDR3. Trimming left V 5 bases short and J 2 bases short, with 16 bases between. The germline V gene encodes CDR1 MGHRA and CDR2 YSYEKL. DNA for the CDR3: TGCGCCAGCAGCGCAAGCGCGAGGGCCGCCTACGAGCAGTACTTC. Amino acid sequence: CASSASARAAYEQYF.

A few counts support this clone. The chain employs TRBV5-1 and TRBJ2-1, with TRBD2 matching 11 bases. Looked up from germline, CDR1 is SGHRS and CDR2 is YFSETQ. CDR3 length equals 16 residues. The ends lost 1 base at V and 10 bases at J; junction bases unmatched: 10. The CDR3 DNA reads as TGCGCCAGCAGCTTGATTAGCGGGAGGGCCAAAGAGGAGCAGTTCTTC. It translates to CASSLISGRAKEEQFF.

With regard to this clone: A read error may account for a junction end that differs from germline. V is TRBV7-7 and J is TRBJ2-2, with D possibly TRBD1 on 7 matching bases. CDR3 length equals 15 residues. CDR1 and CDR2 from the germline V gene are SSHAT and FNYEAQ (reference sequence). CDR3 nucleotide sequence: TGTGCTAGCAGCCTGGAGGGCAGGGGGATCGGGGAGCTGTTTTTT. Its translation is CASSLEGRGIGELFF.

The DNA for the CDR3 is TGCAGCGCCCGGGACAGGGGTCACCAAGAGACCCAGTACTTC. Its protein is CSARDRGHQETQYF. V usage is TRBV29-1 and J usage is TRBJ2-5; 10 bases line up with TRBD1. The J segment lost 0 bases and the V segment lost 7 bases, leaving 5 bases of the junction unmatched. Looked up from germline, CDR1 is SQVTM and CDR2 is ANQGSEA. The CDR3 runs 14 residues.

The V and J genes are TRBV23-1 and TRBJ2-3, with D uncertain. TRBV23-1 is marked as an open reading frame, function uncertain. The CDR3 has 14 residues. The V end lost 4 bases, the J end lost 4 bases, and 12 bases lay between the germline ends. The CDR3 reads CASSPRSPADTQYF. The CDR3 DNA follows: TGCGCCAGCAGTCCTCGGAGCCCGGCAGATACGCAGTATTTT.

V and J are TRBV11-2 and TRBJ2-5, with 10 bases aligning to TRBD1. In germline, CDR1 is SGHAT, CDR2 FQNNGV. V dropped 7 bases and J dropped 4; count of bases not matched to a gene: 9. This CDR3 has 15 residues. The CDR3 nucleotides are TGTGCCAGCAAAGTCCGACAGGGGGCGCGAGAGACCCAGTACTTC. It yields the protein CASKVRQGARETQYF.

V gene TRBV9 combines with J gene TRBJ2-1, with 7 bases that match TRBD2. The CDR3 loop spans 17 amino acids. V shed 0 bases, J shed 6 bases, and the junction held 12 bases outside the gene matches. The V gene's germline CDR1 is SGDLS and CDR2 YYNGEE. The CDR3 loop reads CASSVASGGSARNEQFF. CDR3 nucleotide sequence: TGTGCCAGCAGCGTAGCTAGCGGAGGATCGGCTCGCAATGAGCAGTTCTTC.

The sample holds a few counts of this clone. V gene TRBV28 combines with J gene TRBJ1-2, with D possibly being TRBD1 (6 bases). The germline V gene has CDR1 MDHEN and CDR2 SYDVKM. CDR3 length equals 16 residues. Trimming took off 4 bases at V and 8 bases at J, with 23 bases between the two ends. The CDR3 protein is CASSWATDRRYRGYTF. The DNA for the CDR3 is TGTGCCAGCAGTTGGGCTACGGACAGAAGATACCGCGGCTACACCTTC.

The chain joins TRBV7-3 to TRBJ2-3, with 12 bases identical to TRBD2. Germline-derived CDR1 and CDR2 are SGHTA and FQGTGA. This CDR3 has 17 amino acids. V was pared by 5 bases and J by 1 base, with 7 bases of the junction left unmatched. CDR3 sequence (DNA): TGTGCCAGCAGCCCCAGACTAGCGGGGGACCGCACAGATACGCAGTATTTT. Translated: CASSPRLAGDRTDTQYF.

This sequence joins TRBV5-1 and TRBJ1-5, with 9 bases identical to TRBD1. The CDR3 covers 13 residues. Per germline, CDR1 SGHRS and CDR2 YFSETQ. The ends lost 5 bases at V and 5 bases at J; junction bases unmatched: 2. CDR3 region: CASSTGGDQPQHF. In DNA form, the CDR3 reads TGCGCCAGCAGTACAGGGGGCGATCAGCCCCAGCATTTT.

This rearrangement joins TRBV7-2 to TRBJ2-1; D gene ambiguous. From germline, CDR1 is SGHTA and CDR2 FQGNSA. V lost 5 bases, J lost 1 base, and 12 bases lay in between. The CDR3 runs 15 residues. DNA for the CDR3: TGTGCCAGCAGCCCCCGCAGAGGATCCTACAATGAGCAGTTCTTC. Protein product: CASSPRRGSYNEQFF.

This clone appeared a few times. This sequence joins TRBV29-1 and TRBJ2-5; a weak D match, TRBD2 (6 bases). This CDR3 contains 14 residues. V dropped 1 base and J dropped 7 bases, with 16 bases sitting between them. CDR1 is SQVTM and CDR2 is ANQGSEA in the germline V gene. DNA of the CDR3: TGCAGCGTTGAAGTGGTGGCGGGGAGAGGGACCCAGTACTTC. Protein sequence: CSVEVVAGRGTQYF.

In this sample, this clone turned up a few times. This chain joins TRBV6-6 and TRBJ2-7; D remains ambiguous. This CDR3 has 14 amino acids. CDR1 MNHNY and CDR2 SVGAGI come from the germline V gene (reference sequence). The V end lost 2 bases, the J end lost 0 bases, and 8 bases lay between the germline ends. The CDR3, as DNA: TGTGCCAGCAGTTACGAGCGTGTCTCCTACGAGCAGTACTTC. It encodes CASSYERVSYEQYF.

V is TRBV6-1 and J is TRBJ2-2; 11 nucleotides line up with TRBD1. V was clipped by 1 base and J by 2 bases; unmatched bases: 3. Germline V gene lookup returns CDR1 MNHNS and CDR2 SASEGT. The CDR3 loop spans 17 amino acids. As DNA, the CDR3 is TGTGCCAGCAGTGAAGGAGGACAGGGGGCCAACACCGGGGAGCTGTTTTTT. As protein: CASSEGGQGANTGELFF.

This clone was counted a few times. The gene calls are TRBV10-3 and TRBJ1-3; possibly TRBD1 for D (6 bases). Germline CDR1 and CDR2: ENHRY and SYGVKD. The CDR3 contains 16 residues. The V end was cut by 2 bases, the J end by 0 bases, with 11 bases between. The CDR3 spells CAISEPRTDSGNTIYF. The CDR3 DNA follows: TGTGCCATCAGTGAGCCCAGGACAGACTCTGGAAACACCATATATTTT.